The next 26 T cell receptor beta chains were all read from a single sample in a study of blood T cell repertoires in COVID-19. Data came from immunoSEQ multiplex PCR; TCRdb stores just in-frame clones and leaves some out. The table lists approximately 260,000 clones, around 81% of them singletons, with roughly 3.2% in the top ten. Sequenced sample: PBMCs or T cells enriched from blood (not recorded which). The receptor source for this set is a man aged 50 to 59 who had recovered from COVID-19.

The chain combines TRBV7-6 with TRBJ2-7; D might be TRBD1 (6 bases). Trimming pared 5 bases from V and 0 bases from J, leaving 11 bases between. Germline CDR1 SGHVS, CDR2 FNYEAQ. This CDR3 has 14 residues. This CDR3 is CASSPRTVSYEQYF. The DNA of the CDR3 is TGTGCCAGCAGCCCGCGGACAGTCTCCTACGAGCAGTACTTC.

This clone showed up just once. At the DNA level, this CDR3 is encoded by other sequences in the same sample as well. The chain links TRBV18 to TRBJ1-4; D is unclear. CDR3 length equals 14 residues. Germline assignment: CDR1 KGHSH and CDR2 LQKENI. The germline V and J ends were trimmed by 3 bases and 1 base, with 6 bases remaining between them. As DNA, the CDR3 is TGTGCCAGCTCACCGCGGGGAACTAATGAAAAACTGTTTTTT. Protein sequence: CASSPRGTNEKLFF.

The chain employs TRBV11-2 and TRBJ2-5; 7 bases fit TRBD1. In germline, CDR1 is SGHAT, CDR2 FQNNGV. The V gene end was trimmed by 5 bases and the J gene end by 7 bases; junction bases not matched to a gene: 7. The CDR3 has 13 residues. In DNA form, the CDR3 reads TGTGCCAGCAGCACAGGACAGGTTGGGACCCAGTACTTC. Protein sequence: CASSTGQVGTQYF.

This clone has only one observation. This rearrangement joins TRBV9 to TRBJ2-7; 7 nucleotides agree with TRBD1. Germline lookup yields CDR1 SGDLS and CDR2 YYNGEE. CDR3 length: 17 residues. V dropped 3 bases and J dropped 7; count of bases not matched to a gene: 19. The DNA for the CDR3 is TGTGCCAGCAGCGCCGGTCCGGGTAGGGGGCATTTGTTTGAGCAGTACTTC. Protein: CASSAGPGRGHLFEQYF. Full variable domain (remainder filled in from reference TRBV9 and TRBJ2-7): DSGVTQTPKHLITATGQRVTLRCSPRSGDLSVYWYQQSLDQGLQFLIQYYNGEERAKGNILERFSAQQFPDLHSELNLSSLELGDSALYFCASSAGPGRGHLFEQYFGPGTRLTVT.

The chain links TRBV3-1 (or the pseudogene TRBV3-2) to TRBJ2-7; 14 bases are a match to TRBD2. With V trimmed by 1 base and J by 4 bases, 6 bases remained unmatched. CDR3 length equals 17 residues. In germline, CDR1 is LGHDT, CDR2 YNNKEL (reference sequence). In DNA form, the CDR3 reads TGTGCCAGCAGCCAAGGACTAGCGGGAGGGTACAGTTACGAGCAGTACTTC. Translation: CASSQGLAGGYSYEQYF.

The rearrangement uses TRBV7-9 and TRBJ2-2, with D unclear. With 4 bases removed from V and 5 bases from J, the gap between germline ends came to 14 bases. CDR3 size: 15 residues. Germline V lookup: CDR1 SEHNR, CDR2 FQNEAQ (reference sequence). For the CDR3, the DNA is TGTGCCAGCAGCTCCGCCGCTCTAATAACCGGGGAGCTGTTTTTT. Its protein is CASSSAALITGELFF.

This clone was recorded once. This chain links TRBV11-2 with TRBJ2-5, with 8 nucleotides matching TRBD1. Germline assignment: CDR1 SGHAT and CDR2 FQNNGV. The CDR3 contains 14 residues. With 3 bases clipped from V and 5 bases from J, the junction kept 5 bases outside the gene matches. CDR3 protein: CASSLWTGTETQYF. The CDR3 DNA reads TGTGCCAGCAGCTTGTGGACAGGGACGGAGACCCAGTACTTC.

Details on this clone: Relative to the germline gene, one junction end is altered; a read error may explain this. The chain carries TRBV5-8 and TRBJ2-3, with D possibly matching TRBD2 (5 bases). Germline assignment: CDR1 SGHTS and CDR2 YDEGEE. The CDR3 contains 11 residues. CDR3 sequence reads: CASSSPAQRDF. In DNA, the CDR3 is TGTGCCAGCAGCTCCCCGGCCCAGAGGGATTTT.

The chain joins TRBV7-9 to TRBJ1-6, with D unresolved. The CDR3 contains 17 residues. V lost 1 base to trimming and J lost 0 bases, with 10 bases between them. Germline values: CDR1 SEHNR, CDR2 FQNEAQ (reference sequence). The DNA for the CDR3 is TGTGCCAGCAGCTTAGGTTCGGGAAGCTCCTATAATTCACCCCTCCACTTT. Encoded protein: CASSLGSGSSYNSPLHF.

This chain joins TRBV3-1 (or the pseudogene TRBV3-2) and TRBJ2-3, with 7 bases lining up with TRBD2. CDR1 and CDR2 from the germline V gene are LGHDT and YNNKEL (reference sequence). The CDR3 runs 15 residues. J lost 2 bases, V lost 4 bases, and 6 bases had no gene match. CDR3 in DNA: TGTGCCAGCAGCCCTAGCGGAGGTTACACAGATACGCAGTATTTT. This translates into CASSPSGGYTDTQYF.

The rearrangement joins TRBV29-1 to TRBJ1-1, with 8 bases fitting TRBD1. The J segment lost 1 base and the V segment lost 6 bases, leaving 1 base of the junction unmatched. From germline, CDR1 is SQVTM and CDR2 ANQGSEA. This CDR3 is built from 12 residues. CDR3 amino acids: CSVGQGNTEAFF. The DNA of the CDR3 is TGCAGCGTCGGACAGGGGAACACTGAAGCTTTCTTT.

The chain joins TRBV3-1 (or the pseudogene TRBV3-2) to TRBJ2-2, with a possible D match to TRBD1 (6 bases). V was cut by 4 bases and J by 2 bases, with 11 bases left in between. Germline V gene data show CDR1 as LGHDT and CDR2 as YNNKEL (reference sequence). The length of the CDR3 is 15 residues. The CDR3 DNA reads TGTGCCAGCAGCCGACGGGACACAAACACCGGGGAGCTGTTTTTT. It codes for CASSRRDTNTGELFF.

The chain uses TRBV19 and TRBJ1-5, with D possibly TRBD1 on 5 matching bases. CDR1 and CDR2 from the germline V gene are LNHDA and SQIVND (reference sequence). The V end lost 7 bases, the J end lost 4 bases, and 29 bases lay between the germline ends. The CDR3 loop spans 19 amino acids. CDR3 region: CASTPAVGGADHFNQPQHF. CDR3 in DNA: TGTGCCAGTACCCCTGCCGTAGGTGGGGCCGACCATTTTAATCAGCCCCAGCATTTT.

The V gene is TRBV19, the J gene TRBJ1-1; D call uncertain. The CDR3 length is 14 residues. Between the trimmed V and J ends, which lost 1 base and 8 bases, there was a span of 14 bases. Germline-derived CDR1 and CDR2 are LNHDA and SQIVND (reference sequence). In nucleotides, the CDR3 is TGTGCCAGTAGTATAGCGTTAGGCAGCGCCGAAGCTTTCTTT. Translating gives CASSIALGSAEAFF.

The rearrangement links TRBV6-5 to TRBJ2-1, with D tentatively TRBD1 (5 bases). Germline V gene sequence: CDR1 MNHEY, CDR2 SVGAGI. The CDR3 runs 11 residues. V was pared by 5 bases and J by 9 bases, with 8 bases between. CDR3 protein: CASSRQFEQFF. The CDR3 bases are TGTGCCAGCAGTCGACAGTTTGAGCAGTTCTTC.

The rearrangement uses TRBV28 and TRBJ2-7; tentatively, D is TRBD2 (6 bases). The CDR3 extends over 12 amino acids. The germline V gene has CDR1 MDHEN and CDR2 SYDVKM. Trimming pared 5 bases from V and 9 bases from J, leaving 14 bases between. CDR3 in DNA: TGTGCCAGCAGTCCGAGCAGGGAGGCGCAGTACTTC. Its translation: CASSPSREAQYF.

V and J are TRBV7-8 and TRBJ1-2; 12 nucleotides align to TRBD1. The germline V gene encodes CDR1 SGHVS and CDR2 FQNEAQ. The CDR3 loop spans 17 amino acids. V dropped 0 bases and J dropped 8; count of bases not matched to a gene: 10. The CDR3 here is CASSLAASGQGARGYTF. The CDR3 DNA reads as TGTGCCAGCAGCTTAGCGGCTTCGGGACAGGGGGCGAGGGGCTACACCTTC.

The chain carries TRBV5-1 and TRBJ2-1; D perhaps matches TRBD1 (5 bases). CDR1 is SGHRS and CDR2 is YFSETQ in the germline V gene. The CDR3 has 13 amino acids. Trimming cost V 0 bases and J 6 bases, with 7 bases left between them. The CDR3 DNA is TGCGCCAGCAGCTTGGCGACAGTCAATGAGCAGTTCTTC. It yields the protein CASSLATVNEQFF.

This clone was seen once. This chain connects TRBV28 to TRBJ2-3, with unresolved D. This CDR3 has 14 amino acids. The V gene lost 5 bases and the J gene lost 0 bases, with 9 bases spanning the gap. Germline V lookup: CDR1 MDHEN, CDR2 SYDVKM. CDR3 sequence: CASSSRISTDTQYF. In DNA form, the CDR3 reads TGTGCCAGCAGTAGCAGGATCAGCACAGATACGCAGTATTTT.

The V call is TRBV19, the J call TRBJ1-2; perhaps TRBD1 as D (5 bases). This CDR3 is 15 amino acids long. V shed 10 bases and J shed 6 bases, with 24 bases lying between them. CDR1 is LNHDA and CDR2 is SQIVND in the germline V gene (reference sequence). The CDR3 DNA sequence: TGTGCCATAAGGGCCTCCTACGGGCAGGGTGATGGCTACACCTTC. Its translation is CAIRASYGQGDGYTF.

The V and J genes are TRBV28 and TRBJ1-3; D might be TRBD1 (5 bases). The length of the CDR3 is 15 residues. Germline CDR1 reads MDHEN; CDR2 reads SYDVKM. Deletions cut 5 bases from V and 6 bases from J, with 17 bases between. CDR3 nucleotides: TGTGCCAGCAGTCGACAGCCCCGAGTCGTAAACACCATATATTTT. It specifies CASSRQPRVVNTIYF.

The chain couples TRBV6-5 to TRBJ1-1; weak D call: TRBD1 (6 bases). The germline V gene encodes CDR1 MNHEY and CDR2 SVGAGI. V dropped 4 bases and J dropped 3 bases, with 9 bases sitting between them. The CDR3 is 13 amino acids. CDR3 residues: CASSWKGDTEAFF. DNA for the CDR3: TGTGCCAGCAGTTGGAAGGGGGACACTGAAGCTTTCTTT.

The chain links TRBV15 to TRBJ2-6; a weak D match, TRBD1 (5 bases). V lost 1 base to trimming and J lost 2 bases, with 9 bases between them. CDR3 size: 16 residues. Per the germline V gene, CDR1 is LNHNV and CDR2 is YYDKDF (reference sequence). The CDR3: CATSRGGRAGANVLTF. The CDR3 DNA reads as TGTGCCACCAGCAGAGGAGGCAGGGCTGGGGCCAACGTCCTGACTTTC.

The chain uses TRBV28 and TRBJ2-7, with TRBD2 matching 7 bases. The germline gives CDR1 MDHEN, CDR2 SYDVKM. The CDR3 covers 12 residues. After removal of 6 bases from V and 4 bases from J, the junction contained 3 bases not matched to a gene. The CDR3 sequence: CASRGGEYEQYF. CDR3 sequence (DNA): TGTGCCAGCAGGGGAGGGGAGTACGAGCAGTACTTC.

The V call is TRBV18, the J call TRBJ2-5, with 9 bases matching TRBD2. This CDR3 is built from 15 residues. Looked up from germline, CDR1 is KGHSH and CDR2 is LQKENI. V gave up 6 bases and J gave up 2 bases; unmatched junction bases: 7. The CDR3 region has the DNA TGTGCCAGCTCGCCTAGCGGGGCGAGACAAGAGACCCAGTACTTC. It codes for CASSPSGARQETQYF.

The genes are TRBV6-5 and TRBJ2-4; possible D gene TRBD2, 5 bases. Germline V lookup: CDR1 MNHEY, CDR2 SVGAGI. The CDR3 is made up of 13 amino acids. V lost 11 bases and J 0 bases, leaving 11 bases between the germline ends. In DNA, the CDR3 is TGTGCCTCTGCGGGCGTAGCCAAAAACATTCAGTACTTC. Translated, it gives CASAGVAKNIQYF.